These 19 T cell receptor beta chains were sequenced from one sample in a study of T cell clonotyping in hematopoietic cell transplantation. TCRdb's table, derived via immunoSEQ multiplex PCR, lists solely in-frame clones and lacks some. The repertoire holds over a thousand clones, with around 97% as singletons. Source: PBMCs, taken 180 days after allogeneic stem cell transplant. The receptors derive from a male patient in his fifties who had an allogeneic stem cell transplant from a related donor, so the T cells may come from the graft donor. Some clones in this sample may be carry-over from other donors' samples.

The V and J genes are TRBV5-1 and TRBJ2-3; 7 bases agree with TRBD1. Trimming at V came to 0 bases and at J to 4 bases, leaving 8 bases not matched to a gene. The CDR3 extends over 16 amino acids. Germline values: CDR1 SGHRS, CDR2 YFSETQ. The DNA for the CDR3 is TGCGCCAGCAGCTTGGCCGAGACAGGGAAGGCAGATACGCAGTATTTT. Translated: CASSLAETGKADTQYF.

The rearrangement links TRBV6-5 to TRBJ2-7; the match to TRBD2 covers 8 bases. Germline CDR1 is MNHEY and CDR2 is SVGAGI. Trimming took 3 bases from V and 3 from J; bases not matched to a gene: 7. This CDR3 spans 15 amino acids. The CDR3 bases are TGTGCCAGCAGTTATATGAGCGGGGGCTACTACGAGCAGTACTTC. Amino acid sequence: CASSYMSGGYYEQYF.

V and J are TRBV20-1 and TRBJ1-1; D gene ambiguous. The germline V gene has CDR1 DFQATT and CDR2 SNEGSKA (reference sequence). V lost 4 bases and J 2 bases, leaving 5 bases between the germline ends. The CDR3 covers 11 residues. In DNA form, the CDR3 reads TGCAGTGCTATGATAAACACTGAAGCTTTCTTT. Protein product: CSAMINTEAFF.

The rearrangement links TRBV14 to TRBJ1-1; possible D gene TRBD1, 6 bases. CDR3 length: 16 residues. Germline V CDR1 and CDR2: SGHDN, FVKESK. The germline V and J ends were trimmed by 4 bases and 1 base, with 16 bases remaining between them. CDR3 bases: TGTGCCAGCAGCCCTCTTGGGAGGGGGGGGAACACTGAAGCTTTCTTT. It encodes CASSPLGRGGNTEAFF. The full variable domain, its missing parts supplied by reference TRBV14 and TRBJ1-1, is EAGVTQFPSHSVIEKGQTVTLRCDPISGHDNLYWYRRVMGKEIKFLLHFVKESKQDESGMPNNRFLAERTGGTYSTLKVQPAELEDSGVYFCASSPLGRGGNTEAFFGQGTRLTVV.

The CDR3 nucleotides read TGCAGCGTTGAAGGACAGGGCAATCAGCCCCAGCATTTT. This encodes CSVEGQGNQPQHF. V gene TRBV29-1 combines with J gene TRBJ1-5, with D perhaps TRBD1 (6 bases). The germline V gene has CDR1 SQVTM and CDR2 ANQGSEA. The ends were cut back, 1 base at V and 2 bases at J, with 6 bases in the middle. The CDR3 runs to 13 residues.

The chain recombines TRBV4-3 with TRBJ1-2; maybe TRBD1 (6 bases). The V gene's germline CDR1 is LGHNA and CDR2 YSLEER. Trimming left V 5 bases short and J 8 bases short, with 15 bases between. The CDR3 extends over 13 amino acids. For the CDR3, the DNA is TGCGCCAGCAGCGCTCAGGGGCGGCAAGGCTACACCTTC. Amino acids: CASSAQGRQGYTF.

V and J are TRBV30 and TRBJ2-7, with D perhaps being TRBD1 or TRBD2 (6 bases each). The germline gives CDR1 GTSNPN, CDR2 SVGIG (reference sequence). This CDR3 region has 14 residues. With 0 bases removed from V and 0 bases from J, the gap between germline ends came to 9 bases. DNA of the CDR3: TGTGCCTGGAGTGTCGGAGGGGGCTCCTACGAGCAGTACTTC. This sequence encodes CAWSVGGGSYEQYF.

V is TRBV6-6 and J is TRBJ1-5, with D unclear. Germline lookup yields CDR1 MNHNY and CDR2 SVGAGI (reference sequence). The CDR3 contains 15 residues. V was pared by 0 bases and J by 5 bases, with 11 bases between. This CDR3 reads CASSYSTPNYQPQHF. The CDR3 nucleotides are TGTGCCAGCAGTTACTCCACACCCAACTATCAGCCCCAGCATTTT.

This clone was seen only once. This chain joins TRBV7-9 and TRBJ1-2; 8 bases align to TRBD1. Germline values: CDR1 SEHNR, CDR2 FQNEAQ (reference sequence). Trimming at V came to 2 bases and at J to 0 bases, leaving 11 bases not matched to a gene. CDR3 size: 18 residues. In DNA form, the CDR3 reads TGTGCCAGCAGCTTAATAGGAGACAGGGGACGCCCTAACTATGGCTACACCTTC. Its translation is CASSLIGDRGRPNYGYTF.

The V gene is TRBV5-1, the J gene TRBJ1-2; possibly TRBD1 for D (5 bases). Between the trimmed V and J ends, which lost 3 bases and 5 bases, there was a span of 11 bases. Germline V CDR1 and CDR2: SGHRS, YFSETQ. This CDR3 region has 13 residues. This CDR3 reads CASSSWGGYGYTF. In nucleotides, the CDR3 is TGCGCCAGCAGCTCCTGGGGGGGATATGGCTACACCTTC. Supplemented by reference TRBV5-1 and TRBJ1-2, the full variable domain reads KAGVTQTPRYLIKTRGQQVTLSCSPISGHRSVSWYQQTPGQGLQFLFEYFSETQRNKGNFPGRFSGRQFSNSRSEMNVSTLELGDSALYLCASSSWGGYGYTFGSGTRLTVV.

V and J are TRBV29-1 and TRBJ2-5; 8 nucleotides match TRBD1. The CDR3 consists of 13 residues. Germline CDR1 and CDR2: SQVTM and ANQGSEA. With 6 bases clipped from V and 13 bases from J, the junction kept 16 bases outside the gene matches. The CDR3 reads CSVDSSGQGRRYF. The CDR3 DNA reads TGCAGCGTGGACTCCAGCGGACAGGGCCGGAGGTACTTC.

V gene TRBV5-1 combines with J gene TRBJ2-1, with 9 bases matching TRBD1. CDR3 size: 13 residues. V lost 2 bases to trimming and J lost 7 bases; unmatched junction nucleotides: 1. Germline lookup yields CDR1 SGHRS and CDR2 YFSETQ. As DNA, the CDR3 is TGCGCCAGCAGCTTTGGGACAGGGAATGAGCAGTTCTTC. Its protein is CASSFGTGNEQFF.

The rearrangement uses TRBV7-9 and TRBJ2-4; 7 bases map to TRBD1. V lost 1 base to trimming and J lost 8 bases; unmatched junction nucleotides: 14. There are 17 residues in the CDR3. CDR1 and CDR2 (germline): SEHNR, FQNEAQ (reference sequence). The CDR3 DNA is TGTGCCAGCAGCTTAGTAGCCACCACAGGGGTTTCTCACATTCAGTACTTC. This encodes CASSLVATTGVSHIQYF.

The genes are TRBV14 and TRBJ1-2, with D unclear. The germline V and J ends were trimmed by 1 base and 1 base, with 4 bases remaining between them. From germline, CDR1 is SGHDN and CDR2 FVKESK. The CDR3 runs to 13 residues. CDR3 sequence reads: CASSQGRNYGYTF. The CDR3 bases are TGTGCCAGCAGCCAAGGCCGTAACTATGGCTACACCTTC.

V usage is TRBV7-3 and J usage is TRBJ2-3; D may be TRBD2 (5 bases). The germline V gene encodes CDR1 SGHTA and CDR2 FQGTGA. Between the trimmed V and J ends, which lost 2 bases and 4 bases, there was a span of 7 bases. The CDR3 extends over 13 amino acids. This CDR3 reads CASSLEDSDTQYF. CDR3 DNA: TGTGCCAGCAGCTTAGAGGACTCAGATACGCAGTATTTT.

The V gene is TRBV2, the J gene TRBJ2-1, with D maybe TRBD2 (7 bases). The CDR3 length is 16 residues. Germline V gene sequence: CDR1 SNHLY, CDR2 FYNNEI. V shed 2 bases and J shed 4 bases, with 15 bases lying between them. The CDR3 loop is CASSESSGGFYNEQFF. CDR3 DNA sequence: TGTGCCAGCAGTGAAAGCTCGGGGGGCTTTTACAATGAGCAGTTCTTC.

The chain combines TRBV4-3 with TRBJ2-7; TRBD2 matches at 8 bases. J lost 10 bases, V lost 1 base, and 12 bases had no gene match. The CDR3 loop spans 15 amino acids. Germline V gene data show CDR1 as LGHNA and CDR2 as YSLEER. The CDR3 region is CASSQGSGGGAFQYF. The CDR3 DNA reads as TGCGCCAGCAGCCAAGGTTCGGGGGGGGGCGCCTTTCAGTACTTC.

J is TRBJ2-2 and V is TRBV29-1; D remains ambiguous. The V end was cut by 3 bases, the J end by 0 bases, with 14 bases between. Germline CDR1 reads SQVTM; CDR2 reads ANQGSEA. The CDR3 is made up of 16 amino acids. The CDR3 sequence: CSVDGYGAANTGELFF. In nucleotides, the CDR3 is TGCAGCGTTGACGGCTACGGCGCAGCGAACACCGGGGAGCTGTTTTTT.

The CDR3 is CASSLAGGVVRYTF. The CDR3 region has the DNA TGTGCCAGCAGCTTGGCCGGAGGGGTCGTTCGCTACACCTTC. J is TRBJ1-2 and V is TRBV5-6, with D tentatively TRBD1 (5 bases). The CDR3 runs 14 residues. The V gene's germline CDR1 is SGHDT and CDR2 YYEEEE. V was shortened by 0 bases and J by 9 bases, with 15 bases between the two germline ends.